This T cell receptor beta chain originates from a study of T cells in Graves' hyperthyroidism and ophthalmopathy. RNA transcripts served as the template for amplifying TCR beta CDR3 regions. When the TCR CDR3 underwent first-round RT-PCR, the HTBI primer set was used. TCRdb independently ran MiXCR on the multiplex PCR reads; one entry per CDR3 protein. Among 400,000 to 550,000 distinct CDR3 sequences, 13% to 15% were seen once, and the ten largest hold less than 20%. The sample was blood. This TCR was recovered from a woman under 30 with Graves' hyperthyroidism.

CDR3 in DNA: TGTGCCAGCAGCAGGTACCCAGGCAAAACGGGAGCTTTCTTT. Its translation is CASSRYPGKTGAFF. This chain joins TRBV5-4 and TRBJ1-1, with D uncertain. CDR1 is SGHNT and CDR2 is YYREEE in the germline V gene (reference sequence). The CDR3 totals 14 residues. Trimming pared 4 bases from V and 10 bases from J, leaving 20 bases between.